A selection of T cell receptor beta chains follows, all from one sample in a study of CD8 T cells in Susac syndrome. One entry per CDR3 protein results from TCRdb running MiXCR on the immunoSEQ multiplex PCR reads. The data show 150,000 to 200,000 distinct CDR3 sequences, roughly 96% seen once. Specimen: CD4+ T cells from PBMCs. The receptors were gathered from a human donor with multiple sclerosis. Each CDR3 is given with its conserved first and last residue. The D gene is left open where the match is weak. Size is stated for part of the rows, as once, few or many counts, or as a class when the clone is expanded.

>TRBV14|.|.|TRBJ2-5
TGTGCCAGCAGCCAAGGACCCACGGGGAGGTACCAAGAGACCCAGTACTTC
CASSQGPTGRYQETQYF
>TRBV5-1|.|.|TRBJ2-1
TGCGCCAGCAGTTTAAGGGGTGCAACCTACAATGAGCAGTTCTTC
CASSLRGATYNEQFF
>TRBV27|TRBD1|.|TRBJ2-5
TGTGCCAGCACCCCGGCCAGGGGGCCCCAAGAGACCCAGTACTTC
CASTPARGPQETQYF
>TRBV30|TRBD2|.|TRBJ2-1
TGTGCCTGGATCCTAGCGGGGGTGCCCTACAATGAGCAGTTCTTC
CAWILAGVPYNEQFF
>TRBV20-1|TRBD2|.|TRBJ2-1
TGCAGTGCTACCCCAGCGGGGGGTAGCAATGAGCAGTTCTTC
CSATPAGGSNEQFF
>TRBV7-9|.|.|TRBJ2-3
TGTGCCAGCAGCTTAGGACAGACCGCAGATACGCAGTATTTT
CASSLGQTADTQYF
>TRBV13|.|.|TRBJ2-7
TGTGCCAGCAGCTTAGGCCCCCACGAGAGATATTCCTACGAGCAGTACTTC
CASSLGPHERYSYEQYF
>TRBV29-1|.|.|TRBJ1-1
TGCAGCGTTCTTCAAACTGAAGCTTTCTTT
CSVLQTEAFF
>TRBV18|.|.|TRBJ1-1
TGTGCCAGCTCACCACCGCTAGGGGAGGAAGCTTTCTTT
CASSPPLGEEAFF
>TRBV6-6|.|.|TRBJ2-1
TGTGCCACCAGCAGTGGGGGTCATAATGAGCAGTTCTTC
CATSSGGHNEQFF
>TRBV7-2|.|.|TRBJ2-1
TGTGCCAGCAGTTTTGGGGGGTCCTACAATGAGCAGTTCTTC
CASSFGGSYNEQFF
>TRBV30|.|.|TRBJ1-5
TGTGCCTGGAGTGAAAATAGCAATCAGCCCCAGCATTTT
CAWSENSNQPQHF
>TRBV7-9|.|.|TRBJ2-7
TGTGCCAGCAGCACCCTGCTTAGCGAGCAGTACTTC
CASSTLLSEQYF
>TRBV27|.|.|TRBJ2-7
TGTGCCAGCAGTTCATCCTCCGGGACACTGGGCGAGCAGTACTTC
CASSSSSGTLGEQYF
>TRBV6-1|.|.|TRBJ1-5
TGTGCCAGCTCCCAGCGAGATCAGCCCCAGCATTTT
CASSQRDQPQHF
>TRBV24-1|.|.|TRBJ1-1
TGTGCCACCAGTGAGGGTGGGTCAGGAAACACTGAAGCTTTCTTT
CATSEGGSGNTEAFF
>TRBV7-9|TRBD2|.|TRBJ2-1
TGTGCCACTTCTAGCGGGAGGGCCAATGAGCAGTTCTTC
CATSSGRANEQFF
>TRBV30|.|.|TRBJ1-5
TGTGCCTGGAGTTCCGGACAGCCGTCCAATCAGCCCCAGCATTTT
CAWSSGQPSNQPQHF
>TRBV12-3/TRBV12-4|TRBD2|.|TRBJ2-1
TGTGCCAGCAGTTTACAGAGAACTAGCGGTTACAATGAGCAGTTCTTC
CASSLQRTSGYNEQFF
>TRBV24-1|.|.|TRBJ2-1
TGTGCCACCAGTGCCCTAGGACGGGACGATGAGCAGTTCTTC
CATSALGRDDEQFF
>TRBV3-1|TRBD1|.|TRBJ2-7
TGTGCCAGCAGCTACCCCGGGACAGGGCCCTACGAGCAGTACTTC
CASSYPGTGPYEQYF
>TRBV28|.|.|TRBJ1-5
TGTGCCAGTCGCTCCATGGGGCAAAGAGCTTCCTATCAGCCCCAGCATTTT
CASRSMGQRASYQPQHF
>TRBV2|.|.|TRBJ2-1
TGTGCCAGCAGTGAGACCGGGACCGAGCAGTTCTTC
CASSETGTEQFF
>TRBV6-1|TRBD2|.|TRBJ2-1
TGTGCCAGCACTATGCTCGCGGGAGCCTCCTACAATGAGCAGTTCTTC
CASTMLAGASYNEQFF
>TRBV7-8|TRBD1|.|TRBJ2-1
TGTGCCAGCAGCAAAGGACAGGTCTTCTACAATGAGCAGTTCTTC
CASSKGQVFYNEQFF
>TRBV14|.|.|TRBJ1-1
TGTGCCAGCAGCCAAGATAGCAACACTGAAGCTTTCTTT
CASSQDSNTEAFF
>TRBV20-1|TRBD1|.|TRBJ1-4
TGCAGTGCTAGAGTGCAGGGGGGGGAAAAACTGTTTTTT
CSARVQGGEKLFF
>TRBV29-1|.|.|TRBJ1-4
TGCAGCGTCTTTGCGGCCCAATATGAAAAACTGTTTTTT
CSVFAAQYEKLFF
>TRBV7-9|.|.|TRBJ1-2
TGTGCCAGCAGCCCATCAGGGAACTATGGCTACACCTTC
CASSPSGNYGYTF
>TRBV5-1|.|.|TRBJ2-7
TGCGCCAGCAGCTCGGGGGGCGACGAGCAGTACTTC
CASSSGGDEQYF
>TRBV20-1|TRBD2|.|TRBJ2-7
TGCAGTGCTAGACTAGCGGGAGAAGCCTACGAGCAGTACTTC
CSARLAGEAYEQYF
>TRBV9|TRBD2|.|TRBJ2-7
TGTGCCAGCAGCGTAGGGACTAGCGGAGACGAGCAGTACTTC
CASSVGTSGDEQYF
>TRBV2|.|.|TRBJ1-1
TGTGCCAGCAGTGCAGGGGAGAACACTGAAGCTTTCTTT
CASSAGENTEAFF
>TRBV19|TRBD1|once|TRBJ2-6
TGTGCCAGTAGTAATCCTTCGGGACAGGGGGCGCGGGGGGCCAACGTCCTGACTTTC
CASSNPSGQGARGANVLTF
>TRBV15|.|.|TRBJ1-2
TGTGCCACCAGCGGGAGTAGCTATGGCTACACCTTC
CATSGSSYGYTF
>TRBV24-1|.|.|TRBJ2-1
TGTGCCACCAGTGACGCAGACTACAATGAGCAGTTCTTC
CATSDADYNEQFF
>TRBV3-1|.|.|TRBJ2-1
TGTGCCAGCAGCCAAGATCTGGGAACTAGCCAAAAGCAGTTCTTC
CASSQDLGTSQKQFF
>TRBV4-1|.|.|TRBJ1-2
TGCGCCAGCAGCCCCGGACAGCTCTATGGCTACACCTTC
CASSPGQLYGYTF
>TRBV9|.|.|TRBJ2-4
TGTGCCAGCAGCGTAGATGGGGCGGGCAAAAACATTCAGTACTTC
CASSVDGAGKNIQYF
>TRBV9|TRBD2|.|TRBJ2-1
TGTGCCAGCAGCTCCAGACTAGCGGGATCCTACAATGAGCAGTTCTTC
CASSSRLAGSYNEQFF
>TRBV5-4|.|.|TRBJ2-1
TGTGCCAGCAGCGATCCGTCTGGGCCTCCGGGTTGGGAGCAGTTCTTC
CASSDPSGPPGWEQFF
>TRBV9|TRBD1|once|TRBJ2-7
TGTGCCAGCAGTGGAGGGACAGGGAGCTCCTACGAGCAGTACTTC
CASSGGTGSSYEQYF
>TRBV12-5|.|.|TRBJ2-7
TGTGCTAGTGGTTCGCGGGGGCTCGCGGGCGAGCAGTACTTC
CASGSRGLAGEQYF
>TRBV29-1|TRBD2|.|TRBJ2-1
TGCAGCGTTGAGCGGGACTACTCCTACAATGAGCAGTTCTTC
CSVERDYSYNEQFF
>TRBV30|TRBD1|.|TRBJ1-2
TGTGCCTGGATAAGGGAGGACAGGCAACGATATGGCTACACCTTC
CAWIREDRQRYGYTF
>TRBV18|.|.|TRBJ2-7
TGTGCCAGCTCACCTAGCGGAGACGAGCAGTACTTC
CASSPSGDEQYF
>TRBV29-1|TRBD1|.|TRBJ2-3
TGCAGCGTAGGCCGGGACAGGGGAAAAAATACGCAGTATTTT
CSVGRDRGKNTQYF
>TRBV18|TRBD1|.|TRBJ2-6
TGTGCCAGCTCACCGTTAGGGGGATCCGGACAGGGGAGGAGAACTGGGGCCAACGTCCTGACTTTC
CASSPLGGSGQGRRTGANVLTF